This entry describes one TCR beta chain. Germline CDR1 reads LGHDT; CDR2 reads YNNKEL (reference sequence). The CDR3 covers 13 residues. V lost 3 bases and J 8 bases, leaving 11 bases between the germline ends. The source of the sample is a study of Ad26.COV2.S vaccination and SARS-CoV-2 variants. Using immunoSEQ multiplex PCR, the repertoire was profiled, and TCRdb retains in-frame clones only, with some absent. The table includes hundreds of thousands of clones, about four fifths detected once. Treatment defined: roughly 18 received Ad26.COV2.S at low or high dose, single or two shots; roughly 5 received placebo; per-sample allocation not given. Sampling occurred on day 63 after the first vaccine or placebo injection.

V and J are TRBV3-1 (or the pseudogene TRBV3-2) and TRBJ2-1; D is unresolved. The sequence derives from a person aged 18 to 59 who received the Ad26.COV2.S COVID-19 vaccine or a placebo. The source material was peripheral blood, sampled in a trial of Ad26.COV2.S vaccine versus placebo. CDR3 sequence: CASSHVLRDEQFF. The CDR3 DNA reads TGTGCCAGCAGCCACGTCCTAAGAGATGAGCAGTTCTTC.